This passage covers 5 T cell receptor beta chains from one sample sequenced in a study of lymphopenia after photon versus proton radiotherapy. The protocol was immunoSEQ multiplex PCR, while the TCRdb copy is restricted to in-frame clones and leaves out a portion. The data contain tens of thousands of clones, around four fifths of them seen just once; the ten biggest clones take up roughly a quarter. Sequences were derived from peripheral blood, sampled from a patient treated with proton-based radiotherapy. These receptors were taken from a woman aged 70-85 years with pancreatic cancer.

The chain combines TRBV5-1 with TRBJ1-2, with TRBD1 as a possible D gene (6 bases). Germline V gene lookup returns CDR1 SGHRS and CDR2 YFSETQ. V lost 4 bases and J 8 bases, leaving 18 bases between the germline ends. The CDR3 sequence is 14 residues long. CDR3 region: CASSPGAGMSGYTF. The CDR3 coding sequence is TGCGCCAGCAGCCCGGGGGCAGGAATGAGCGGCTACACCTTC.

The chain combines TRBV27 with TRBJ2-3; the D is unclear. Looked up from germline, CDR1 is MNHEY and CDR2 is SMNVEV (reference sequence). The CDR3 is 14 residues long. Trimming shortened V by 2 bases and J by 0 bases, and 6 bases separated the two germline ends. CDR3 residues: CASSLLSSTDTQYF. CDR3 in DNA: TGTGCCAGCAGTTTACTTTCTAGCACAGATACGCAGTATTTT.

The chain joins TRBV15 to TRBJ1-1; 7 positions agree with TRBD1. Germline-derived CDR1 and CDR2 are LNHNV and YYDKDF (reference sequence). Trimming at V came to 0 bases and at J to 1 base, leaving 2 bases not matched to a gene. The CDR3 is made up of 15 amino acids. The CDR3 coding sequence is TGTGCCACCAGCAGAGAGGGACAGAAGAACACTGAAGCTTTCTTT. It yields the protein CATSREGQKNTEAFF.

The genes are TRBV20-1 and TRBJ2-7; weak D call: TRBD2 (5 bases). The CDR3 is made up of 11 amino acids. V lost 6 bases to trimming and J lost 4 bases, with 10 bases between them. Germline CDR1 and CDR2: DFQATT and SNEGSKA (reference sequence). In DNA form, the CDR3 reads TGCAGTGCCAAACTAGAGTACGAGCAGTACTTC. It is translated as CSAKLEYEQYF.

The chain couples TRBV28 to TRBJ1-3, with D hard to call. CDR1 and CDR2 from the germline V gene are MDHEN and SYDVKM. V was cut by 3 bases and J by 7 bases, with 10 bases left in between. The CDR3 has 13 residues. This CDR3 reads CASSFDQLNTIYF. The CDR3 region has the DNA TGTGCCAGCAGTTTCGACCAACTCAACACCATATATTTT.